This T cell receptor beta chain derives from a study of shared T cell receptors in the human thymus. This clone turned up a few times. Germline CDR1 reads SGDLS; CDR2 reads YYNGEE. The CDR3 is 17 amino acids. V was pared by 4 bases and J by 8 bases, with 24 bases between. Libraries were prepared by immunoSEQ multiplex PCR; TCRdb keeps only in-frame clonotypes and omits some of them. The repertoire has 55,000 to 75,000 clones, around 96% of them found once; the top ten carry roughly 0.033%. This chain uses TRBV9 with TRBJ2-2; maybe TRBD2 (5 bases). Sequencing was performed on thymocytes. This clonotype originated in a human donor. CDR3 in amino acids: CASSLSPGSAETGELFF. The CDR3 nucleotides are TGTGCCAGCAGCTTAAGTCCGGGGTCTGCTGAAACAGGGGAGCTGTTTTTT.